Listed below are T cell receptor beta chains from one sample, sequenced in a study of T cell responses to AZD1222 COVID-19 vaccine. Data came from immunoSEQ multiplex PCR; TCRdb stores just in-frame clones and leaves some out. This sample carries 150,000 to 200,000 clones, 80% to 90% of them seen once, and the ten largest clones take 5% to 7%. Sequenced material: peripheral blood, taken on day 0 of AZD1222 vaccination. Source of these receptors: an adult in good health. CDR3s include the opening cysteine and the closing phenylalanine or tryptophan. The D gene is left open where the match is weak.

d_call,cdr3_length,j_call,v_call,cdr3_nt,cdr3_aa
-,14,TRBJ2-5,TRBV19,TGTGCCAGTAGTATAAGGGCCCTACAAGAGACCCAGTACTTC,CASSIRALQETQYF
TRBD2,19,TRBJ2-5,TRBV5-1,TGCGCCAGCAGCTCAAGGGGGGCTAGCGGGTTTGGCGGCCAAGAGACCCAGTACTTC,CASSSRGASGFGGQETQYF
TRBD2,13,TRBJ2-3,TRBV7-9,TGTGCCAGCGGGGGGGACTTCACAGATACGCAGTATTTT,CASGGDFTDTQYF
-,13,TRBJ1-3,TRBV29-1,TGCAGCGGTGCCTTAAACAGGGGAAACACCATATATTTT,CSGALNRGNTIYF
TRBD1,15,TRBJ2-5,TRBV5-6,TGTGCCAGCAGCCAACTGGGGACAGCGCAAGAGACCCAGTACTTC,CASSQLGTAQETQYF
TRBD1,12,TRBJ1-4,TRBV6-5,TGTGCCATCGGACAGGGGTCTGAAAAACTGTTTTTT,CAIGQGSEKLFF
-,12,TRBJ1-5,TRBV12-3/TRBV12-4,TGTGCCAGCAGTTTTGGTGGACAGCCCCAGCATTTT,CASSFGGQPQHF
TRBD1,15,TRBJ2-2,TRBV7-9,TGTGCCAGCAGCTCAGACAGGGATCGAACCGGGGAGCTGTTTTTT,CASSSDRDRTGELFF
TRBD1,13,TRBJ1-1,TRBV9,TGTGCCAGCAGCGCCCGACAGGGGACGGAGGCTTTCTTT,CASSARQGTEAFF
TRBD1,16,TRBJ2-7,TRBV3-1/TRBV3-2,TGTGCCAGCAGCAGTAGCGGACAGGGTGTCTCCTACGAGCAGTACTTC,CASSSSGQGVSYEQYF
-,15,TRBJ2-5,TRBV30,TGTGCCTGGAGTGTTGTGGGCGGGATGACAGAGACCCAGTACTTC,CAWSVVGGMTETQYF
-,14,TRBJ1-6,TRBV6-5,TGTGCCAGCAGTTACAGAGATCTTGGATCACCCCTCCACTTT,CASSYRDLGSPLHF
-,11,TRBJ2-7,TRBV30,TGTGCCTGTGGACACTACTACGAGCAGTACTTC,CACGHYYEQYF